This is a list of T cell receptor beta chains from one sample in a study of blood T cells in healthy people across ages. One entry per CDR3 protein results from TCRdb running MiXCR on the 5' RACE reads. The sample shows 550,000 to 800,000 distinct CDR3 sequences, 32% of them seen only once. The sample consisted of blood. The receptor set was obtained from a woman of 80 years or more in good health. CDR3s include the opening cysteine and the closing phenylalanine or tryptophan. Fields, in order: J gene, D gene, V gene, clone size, CDR3 DNA, CDR3 protein. A D gene is named only where the DNA matches it firmly. Rows give clone size only sometimes, using once, few, many, or a class for an expanded clone.

J gene: TRBJ1-2; D gene: .; V gene: TRBV10-3; clone size: many; CDR3 DNA: TGTGCCATCAGTGACTTCTCCGGGACACACTATGGCTACACCTTC; CDR3 protein: CAISDFSGTHYGYTF
J gene: TRBJ1-2; D gene: .; V gene: TRBV7-2; clone size: .; CDR3 DNA: TGTGCCAGCAGGAACCCCAGGGCCCCAGATGGCTACACCTTC; CDR3 protein: CASRNPRAPDGYTF
J gene: TRBJ2-4; D gene: .; V gene: TRBV6-5; clone size: many; CDR3 DNA: TGTGCCAGCAGTACTAAACCGGGCTTGGGGAACATTCAGTACTTC; CDR3 protein: CASSTKPGLGNIQYF
J gene: TRBJ2-1; D gene: .; V gene: TRBV6-2/TRBV6-3; clone size: many; CDR3 DNA: TGTGCCAGCAGGCTTCTTGGTGAGCAGTTCTTC; CDR3 protein: CASRLLGEQFF
J gene: TRBJ2-5; D gene: .; V gene: TRBV6-5; clone size: many; CDR3 DNA: TGTGCCAGCAGTTACTCGGGGGGCCACGAGACCCAGTACTTC; CDR3 protein: CASSYSGGHETQYF
J gene: TRBJ1-2; D gene: TRBD1; V gene: TRBV7-8; clone size: few; CDR3 DNA: TGTGCCAGCAGCTTAGCGGGGGACAGGGGCTGTGGCTACACCTTC; CDR3 protein: CASSLAGDRGCGYTF
J gene: TRBJ2-1; D gene: TRBD2; V gene: TRBV6-1; clone size: .; CDR3 DNA: TGTGCCAGCAGTGGATTAGCGGGGGGGGGCTACAATGAGCAGTTCTTC; CDR3 protein: CASSGLAGGGYNEQFF
J gene: TRBJ2-5; D gene: .; V gene: TRBV20-1; clone size: .; CDR3 DNA: TGCAGTGCTAGAGATCGGAAGCGTCAAGAGACCCAGTACTTC; CDR3 protein: CSARDRKRQETQYF
J gene: TRBJ2-3; D gene: TRBD2; V gene: TRBV4-1; clone size: .; CDR3 DNA: TGCGCCAGCAGCCAAGATGAGGGACTAGCGGGAGCAAGGGGGTACACAGATACGCAGTATTTT; CDR3 protein: CASSQDEGLAGARGYTDTQYF
J gene: TRBJ2-5; D gene: .; V gene: TRBV7-9; clone size: many; CDR3 DNA: TGTGCCAGCAGCTTAGCGGGCAGGGAAGAGACCCAGTACTTC; CDR3 protein: CASSLAGREETQYF
J gene: TRBJ1-5; D gene: .; V gene: TRBV12-3/TRBV12-4; clone size: .; CDR3 DNA: TGTGCCAGCAGTGATGACCCCCTCGGGGGGCCCCAGCATTTT; CDR3 protein: CASSDDPLGGPQHF
J gene: TRBJ2-4; D gene: TRBD1; V gene: TRBV5-1; clone size: many; CDR3 DNA: TGCGCCAGCAGCTCATCGTCAGGGGGCAACATTCAGTACTTC; CDR3 protein: CASSSSSGGNIQYF
J gene: TRBJ2-7; D gene: TRBD2; V gene: TRBV9; clone size: many; CDR3 DNA: TGTGCCAGCAGCGCCGCGGGAGCAGGGAGGGACGAGCAGTACTTC; CDR3 protein: CASSAAGAGRDEQYF
J gene: TRBJ1-4; D gene: .; V gene: TRBV30; clone size: few; CDR3 DNA: TGTGCCTGGAGTGTACAGGTGGGGGAAAAACTGTTTTTT; CDR3 protein: CAWSVQVGEKLFF
J gene: TRBJ1-5; D gene: .; V gene: TRBV19; clone size: .; CDR3 DNA: TGTGCCAGTAGTCCAGGCCTGGGGAGCAATCAGCCCCAGCATTTT; CDR3 protein: CASSPGLGSNQPQHF
J gene: TRBJ2-3; D gene: TRBD2; V gene: TRBV29-1; clone size: .; CDR3 DNA: TGCAGCGTTGAGGGTTCGACTAGCTTTGGGTACACAGATACGCAGTATTTT; CDR3 protein: CSVEGSTSFGYTDTQYF
J gene: TRBJ1-1; D gene: .; V gene: TRBV12-3/TRBV12-4; clone size: .; CDR3 DNA: TGTGCCAGCATCCCCGGGGGCGCCTTAGGCGCTGAAGCTTTCTTT; CDR3 protein: CASIPGGALGAEAFF
J gene: TRBJ2-4; D gene: .; V gene: TRBV11-2; clone size: many; CDR3 DNA: TGTGCCAGCAGCTTAGATGGCAGGAACATTCAGTACTTC; CDR3 protein: CASSLDGRNIQYF
J gene: TRBJ1-2; D gene: .; V gene: TRBV13; clone size: .; CDR3 DNA: TGTGCCGGCAGCCTAACAGGCAGATCGCTAGCGTTTTCCCGTAACTATGGCTACACCTTC; CDR3 protein: CAGSLTGRSLAFSRNYGYTF
J gene: TRBJ1-2; D gene: TRBD1; V gene: TRBV28; clone size: many; CDR3 DNA: TGTGCCACTTACGTCTCCGGGACAGGGTTTGGCTACACCTTC; CDR3 protein: CATYVSGTGFGYTF
J gene: TRBJ1-5; D gene: .; V gene: TRBV6-2/TRBV6-3; clone size: .; CDR3 DNA: TGTGCCAGCAGTTACCCGAGTCAGCCCCAGCATTTT; CDR3 protein: CASSYPSQPQHF
J gene: TRBJ2-5; D gene: TRBD2; V gene: TRBV11-2; clone size: many; CDR3 DNA: TGTGCCAGCACCTTCTGGGCTAGCGGGGGGGCCGGAGAAGAGACCCAGTACTTC; CDR3 protein: CASTFWASGGAGEETQYF
J gene: TRBJ2-7; D gene: .; V gene: TRBV29-1; clone size: many; CDR3 DNA: TGCAGCGTTGCTGGGCGGGGCACCTACGAGCAGTACTTC; CDR3 protein: CSVAGRGTYEQYF
J gene: TRBJ2-5; D gene: .; V gene: TRBV18; clone size: many; CDR3 DNA: TGTGCCAGCTCCGAAACGTTCCAAGAGACCCAGTACTTC; CDR3 protein: CASSETFQETQYF
J gene: TRBJ2-7; D gene: .; V gene: TRBV20-1; clone size: .; CDR3 DNA: TGCAGTGCTAGGGGGGAGTCCTACGAGCAGTACTTC; CDR3 protein: CSARGESYEQYF
J gene: TRBJ2-1; D gene: .; V gene: TRBV20-1; clone size: many; CDR3 DNA: TGCAGTGCTAGCCGGGGCAGGAGCTCCTACAATGAGCAGTTCTTC; CDR3 protein: CSASRGRSSYNEQFF
J gene: TRBJ1-2; D gene: .; V gene: TRBV6-2/TRBV6-3; clone size: many; CDR3 DNA: TGTGCCAGCAGCCAGGACGGCTACTATGGCTACACCTTC; CDR3 protein: CASSQDGYYGYTF
J gene: TRBJ2-7; D gene: .; V gene: TRBV6-2/TRBV6-3; clone size: few; CDR3 DNA: TGTGCCAGCAGCGACGGTACCGAGCAGTACTTC; CDR3 protein: CASSDGTEQYF
J gene: TRBJ2-3; D gene: .; V gene: TRBV7-9; clone size: .; CDR3 DNA: TGTGCCAGCAGCCCCTCTGTACTCCCAGATACGCGGTATTTT; CDR3 protein: CASSPSVLPDTRYF
J gene: TRBJ1-2; D gene: .; V gene: TRBV5-6; clone size: few; CDR3 DNA: TGTGCCAGCAGCCCTCCTCGGCGGTTACTCGACACCTTC; CDR3 protein: CASSPPRRLLDTF
J gene: TRBJ2-7; D gene: TRBD2; V gene: TRBV7-9; clone size: .; CDR3 DNA: TGTGCCAGCAGCGCCCCGACGACTAGCGCATCCTACGAGCAGTACTTC; CDR3 protein: CASSAPTTSASYEQYF
J gene: TRBJ2-3; D gene: TRBD2; V gene: TRBV9; clone size: many; CDR3 DNA: TGTGCCAGCAGCGGGCGAGGACTAGCGGGGACCGACACAGATACGCAGTATTTT; CDR3 protein: CASSGRGLAGTDTDTQYF
J gene: TRBJ2-4; D gene: .; V gene: TRBV2; clone size: .; CDR3 DNA: TGTGCCAGCAGTGACAGACAAGGCGACATTCAGTACTTC; CDR3 protein: CASSDRQGDIQYF
J gene: TRBJ1-4; D gene: TRBD1; V gene: TRBV5-1; clone size: .; CDR3 DNA: TGCGCCAGCAGCCCGGACAGGGCAGTCAGGGAAAAACTGTTTTTT; CDR3 protein: CASSPDRAVREKLFF
J gene: TRBJ2-7; D gene: TRBD2; V gene: TRBV4-2; clone size: many; CDR3 DNA: TGTGCCAGCAGCCCAAGTACTAGCGGGGGGGCCTCACTCTCCTACGAGCAGTACTTC; CDR3 protein: CASSPSTSGGASLSYEQYF
J gene: TRBJ2-3; D gene: .; V gene: TRBV20-1; clone size: many; CDR3 DNA: TGCAGTGCTAGAGATCCGAACCATTACACAGATACGCAGTATTTT; CDR3 protein: CSARDPNHYTDTQYF
J gene: TRBJ2-3; D gene: .; V gene: TRBV4-1; clone size: .; CDR3 DNA: TGCGCCAGCAGCCAAGGGCGGGTGCCGTTGGGAGATACGCAGTATTTT; CDR3 protein: CASSQGRVPLGDTQYF
J gene: TRBJ2-5; D gene: .; V gene: TRBV7-3; clone size: many; CDR3 DNA: TGTGCCAGCAGCTCTCGGCCCCGAGAGACCCAGTACTTC; CDR3 protein: CASSSRPRETQYF
J gene: TRBJ2-3; D gene: .; V gene: TRBV15; clone size: many; CDR3 DNA: TGTGCCACCAGCAGAGAAGGGCGGAACACAGATACGCAGTATTTT; CDR3 protein: CATSREGRNTDTQYF
J gene: TRBJ2-3; D gene: TRBD2; V gene: TRBV5-1; clone size: .; CDR3 DNA: TGCGCCAGCAGCTTGGCCGGCTCGGGGGGTTCCAGCACAGATACGCAGTATTTT; CDR3 protein: CASSLAGSGGSSTDTQYF
J gene: TRBJ2-1; D gene: .; V gene: TRBV20-1; clone size: .; CDR3 DNA: TGCAGTGCCCCGGGCCAGAGCTCCTACAATGAGCAGTTCTTC; CDR3 protein: CSAPGQSSYNEQFF
J gene: TRBJ1-6; D gene: .; V gene: TRBV5-5; clone size: few; CDR3 DNA: TGTGCCAGCAGCTTGTTTACGGGCGATTCACCCCTCCACTTT; CDR3 protein: CASSLFTGDSPLHF
J gene: TRBJ2-2; D gene: .; V gene: TRBV12-3/TRBV12-4; clone size: few; CDR3 DNA: TGTGCCAGCAGCCCCGATCCAGGTACCGGGGAGCTGTTTTTT; CDR3 protein: CASSPDPGTGELFF
J gene: TRBJ2-1; D gene: .; V gene: TRBV2; clone size: many; CDR3 DNA: TGTGCCAGCAGTTATAACCGGGACTCCGCCTACAATGAGCAGTTCTTC; CDR3 protein: CASSYNRDSAYNEQFF
J gene: TRBJ1-2; D gene: TRBD1; V gene: TRBV10-3; clone size: many; CDR3 DNA: TGTGCCATCAGTGAGAGGACAGGGGAAGGCTACACCTTC; CDR3 protein: CAISERTGEGYTF
J gene: TRBJ2-2; D gene: .; V gene: TRBV7-9; clone size: .; CDR3 DNA: TGTGCCAGCAGCTACGGACAGTACACCGGGGAGCTGTTTTTT; CDR3 protein: CASSYGQYTGELFF
J gene: TRBJ2-5; D gene: TRBD1; V gene: TRBV24-1; clone size: many; CDR3 DNA: TGTGCCACCAGTGATTCCATCACAGGGGGAGAGACCCAGTACTTC; CDR3 protein: CATSDSITGGETQYF
J gene: TRBJ1-1; D gene: .; V gene: TRBV7-3; clone size: .; CDR3 DNA: TGTGCCAGCAGCGCCGAAACCTACACTGAAGCTTTCTTT; CDR3 protein: CASSAETYTEAFF
J gene: TRBJ2-2; D gene: .; V gene: TRBV20-1; clone size: few; CDR3 DNA: TGCAGTGCACAACACAGGGGAGGAGGGGAGCTGTTTTTT; CDR3 protein: CSAQHRGGGELFF
J gene: TRBJ1-5; D gene: .; V gene: TRBV30; clone size: few; CDR3 DNA: TGTGCCTGGAGTGAGGGTGGAGGTCAGCCCCAGCATTTT; CDR3 protein: CAWSEGGGQPQHF
J gene: TRBJ1-1; D gene: .; V gene: TRBV5-1; clone size: .; CDR3 DNA: TGCGCCAGCAGCTTGGTCGGGGGGCGGCAAACTGAAGCTTTCTTT; CDR3 protein: CASSLVGGRQTEAFF
J gene: TRBJ2-3; D gene: .; V gene: TRBV7-2; clone size: .; CDR3 DNA: TGTGCCAGCAGCGCCTGGGGTTCGGCCGCCCCTAGCACAGATACGCAGTATTTT; CDR3 protein: CASSAWGSAAPSTDTQYF
J gene: TRBJ2-1; D gene: .; V gene: TRBV7-2; clone size: many; CDR3 DNA: TGTGCCAGCAGCTTAGGGGGGGCCCTGGATTTGGAGCAGTTCTTC; CDR3 protein: CASSLGGALDLEQFF
J gene: TRBJ1-5; D gene: .; V gene: TRBV9; clone size: few; CDR3 DNA: TGTGCCAGCAGCGTAACCGGGTTGGGGAATCAGCCCCAGCATTTT; CDR3 protein: CASSVTGLGNQPQHF
J gene: TRBJ1-1; D gene: .; V gene: TRBV29-1; clone size: few; CDR3 DNA: TGCAGCGCAGGCAGGGCCATGAACACTGAAGCTTTCTTT; CDR3 protein: CSAGRAMNTEAFF
J gene: TRBJ2-5; D gene: TRBD1; V gene: TRBV7-2; clone size: .; CDR3 DNA: TGTGCCAGCAGTATCGGGACAGCTGGGGGAGAGACCCAGTACTTC; CDR3 protein: CASSIGTAGGETQYF
J gene: TRBJ2-3; D gene: TRBD2; V gene: TRBV20-1; clone size: .; CDR3 DNA: TGCAGTGCTGACAAACGGGGGGGTAGCACAGATACGCAGTATTTT; CDR3 protein: CSADKRGGSTDTQYF